The 12 T cell receptor beta chains given below trace back to one sample, sequenced in a study of T cell responses to AZD1222 COVID-19 vaccine. The method was immunoSEQ multiplex PCR; TCRdb's version includes in-frame clones alone and lacks a portion of them. This table has tens of thousands of clones, just over 90% appearing once. The sample here was peripheral blood, taken 28 days after the second AZD1222 dose. The source of these receptors is an adult who received the AZD1222 COVID-19 vaccine.

The rearrangement links TRBV6-2 or TRBV6-3 to TRBJ1-5, with TRBD1 matching over 8 bases. The CDR3 runs 19 residues. V gave up 0 bases and J gave up 1 base; unmatched junction bases: 11. Germline lookup yields CDR1 MNHEY and CDR2 SVGEGT. DNA of the CDR3: TGTGCCAGCAGTTACTCCCCAGGGGGCGTCGGTCGGAGCAATCAGCCCCAGCATTTT. Amino acid sequence: CASSYSPGGVGRSNQPQHF.

The gene calls are TRBV13 and TRBJ1-2; 9 nucleotides align to TRBD1. Losses at the gene ends were 5 bases for V and 4 bases for J; bases not matched to a gene: 11. The CDR3 spans 16 residues. Germline lookup yields CDR1 PRHDT and CDR2 FYEKMQ (reference sequence). The CDR3 DNA reads as TGTGCCAGCAGCCCTGAAGGGGGACAGGGCTTCTATGGCTACACCTTC. It is translated as CASSPEGGQGFYGYTF.

V is TRBV5-1 and J is TRBJ1-6; 7 bases are a match to TRBD1. The germline CDR1 and CDR2 sequences are SGHRS and YFSETQ. V lost 4 bases to trimming and J lost 6 bases; unmatched junction nucleotides: 10. The length of the CDR3 is 16 residues. CDR3 sequence reads: CASSRGDSNLNSPLHF. Written as DNA, the CDR3 is TGCGCCAGCAGCCGGGGGGACAGCAACCTTAATTCACCCCTCCACTTT.

J is TRBJ1-2 and V is TRBV5-1, with a tentative D call TRBD1 (6 bases). Trimming pared 3 bases from V and 6 bases from J, leaving 12 bases between. The CDR3 totals 13 residues. The germline V gene has CDR1 SGHRS and CDR2 YFSETQ. This CDR3 reads CASSSTSGDGYTF. The CDR3 region has the DNA TGCGCCAGCAGCTCTACTTCAGGGGATGGCTACACCTTC.

This chain joins TRBV28 and TRBJ1-2; D perhaps matches TRBD1 (5 bases). There are 14 residues in the CDR3. Trimming stripped 7 bases from V and 3 bases from J, with 15 bases between. Per the germline V gene, CDR1 is MDHEN and CDR2 is SYDVKM. The CDR3, as DNA: TGTGCCAGCACCACCGGGAAGGGGTACTATGGCTACACCTTC. Its translation is CASTTGKGYYGYTF.

This sequence joins TRBV5-1 and TRBJ2-2; the match to TRBD2 covers 7 bases. Germline V gene lookup returns CDR1 SGHRS and CDR2 YFSETQ. V trimming: 4 bases; J trimming: 1 base; junction bases outside the gene matches: 4. The CDR3 is 15 amino acids. This chain's CDR3 is CASSARGRNTGELFF. The DNA for the CDR3 is TGCGCCAGCAGCGCGCGGGGGAGGAACACCGGGGAGCTGTTTTTT.

The chain is built from TRBV6-5 and TRBJ1-5, with 8 bases matching TRBD1. The CDR3 has 14 amino acids. V was pared by 6 bases and J by 4 bases, with 5 bases of the junction left unmatched. Germline lookup yields CDR1 MNHEY and CDR2 SVGAGI. The CDR3, as DNA: TGTGCCAGCAGACGACAGGGGCGGAATCAGCCCCAGCATTTT. Protein product: CASRRQGRNQPQHF.

This chain joins TRBV5-4 and TRBJ1-2, with D unresolved. Germline V lookup: CDR1 SGHNT, CDR2 YYREEE (reference sequence). V lost 1 base, J lost 2 bases, and 6 bases lay in between. The CDR3 spans 13 residues. Here the CDR3 reads CASSLIGNYGYTF. CDR3 coding DNA: TGTGCCAGCAGCTTGATTGGAAACTATGGCTACACCTTC.

In this sample, this clone turned up a few times. V gene TRBV11-2 combines with J gene TRBJ2-2, with a tentative D call TRBD1 (6 bases). Germline assignment: CDR1 SGHAT and CDR2 FQNNGV. The CDR3 length is 14 residues. The ends were cut back, 5 bases at V and 4 bases at J, with 11 bases in the middle. Here the CDR3 DNA reads TGTGCCAGCAGCCCGGGACACTTCACCGGGGAGCTGTTTTTT. This codes for CASSPGHFTGELFF.

The gene calls are TRBV6-2 or TRBV6-3 and TRBJ1-2; weak D call: TRBD1 (5 bases). The CDR3 runs 14 residues. Per the germline V gene, CDR1 is MNHEY and CDR2 is SVGEGT. With 6 bases removed from V and 4 bases from J, the gap between germline ends came to 15 bases. As DNA, the CDR3 is TGTGCCAGCAGCCAGCAGGGTGGAGGCTATGGCTACACCTTC. Protein sequence: CASSQQGGGYGYTF.

V is TRBV5-5 and J is TRBJ2-7; the D gene is possibly TRBD1 (6 bases). Germline lookup yields CDR1 SGHKS and CDR2 YYEKEE (reference sequence). V was clipped by 1 base and J by 5 bases, with 19 bases between them. This CDR3 region has 16 residues. In DNA form, the CDR3 reads TGTGCCAGCAGCTTGTTCGTCGGGCAGGGGAAGCACGAGCAGTACTTC. This translates into CASSLFVGQGKHEQYF. Full variable domain (rest looked up from reference TRBV5-5 and TRBJ2-7): DAGVTQSPTHLIKTRGQQVTLRCSPISGHKSVSWYQQVLGQGPQFIFQYYEKEERGRGNFPDRFSARQFPNYSSELNVNALLLGDSALYLCASSLFVGQGKHEQYFGPGTRLTVT.

This clone was detected only a few times. The CDR3 DNA reads as TGTGCCAGCAGCTCCTACGGCCAGGGTGGTGGCACCTACGAGCAGTACTTC. As protein: CASSSYGQGGGTYEQYF. J is TRBJ2-7 and V is TRBV16; tentative D call: TRBD1 (5 bases). The V gene's germline CDR1 is KGHSY and CDR2 FQNENV. There are 17 residues in the CDR3. V dropped 5 bases and J dropped 2 bases, with 22 bases sitting between them.